The next 27 T cell receptor beta chains were all read from a single sample in a study of blood T cell repertoires in COVID-19. Produced via immunoSEQ multiplex PCR; TCRdb's table is partial and in-frame only. The table lists about 200,000 clones, 70% to 90% of them singletons, with 15% to 20% in the top ten. The specimen sequenced was peripheral blood. Receptors originate from a man in his fifties or sixties with COVID-19, enrolled during active disease.

The V and J genes are TRBV28 and TRBJ1-4; TRBD1 agrees at 7 bases. Germline CDR1 reads MDHEN; CDR2 reads SYDVKM. V shed 6 bases, J shed 7 bases, and the junction held 8 bases outside the gene matches. This CDR3 is 14 amino acids long. The CDR3 DNA follows: TGTGCCAGCAGGTACAGGGGTAGTATTGAAAAACTGTTTTTT. Translated: CASRYRGSIEKLFF.

The gene calls are TRBV6-2 or TRBV6-3 and TRBJ2-2; D possibly corresponds to TRBD1 (6 bases). The germline V and J ends were trimmed by 4 bases and 5 bases, with 8 bases remaining between them. The germline CDR1 and CDR2 sequences are MNHEY and SVGEGT. The CDR3 totals 13 residues. The CDR3 nucleotides are TGTGCCAGCAGTTTCACAGGGACCGGGGAGCTGTTTTTT. Its protein is CASSFTGTGELFF.

CDR3 region: CASSNGLSPPELAGVGPYEQYF. CDR3 nucleotide sequence: TGTGCCAGCAGCAACGGCCTATCGCCGCCGGAACTAGCGGGAGTGGGCCCCTACGAGCAGTACTTC. J is TRBJ2-7 and V is TRBV21-1; the table's TRBD2 call for D was not verified on the DNA. TRBV21-1 is labeled a pseudogene. This CDR3 is built from 22 residues.

The CDR3 nucleotides read TGTGCCAGCAGTTTATATTTTCGGAACACTGAAGCTTTCTTT. This encodes CASSLYFRNTEAFF. The V call is TRBV28, the J call TRBJ1-1; D remains ambiguous. This CDR3 has 14 amino acids. The V gene lost 1 base and the J gene lost 1 base, with 7 bases spanning the gap. From germline, CDR1 is MDHEN and CDR2 SYDVKM.

On this clone itself: One junction end disagrees with the germline gene, perhaps due to a read error. The chain links TRBV2 to TRBJ2-1; D is uncertain. Germline V gives CDR1 SNHLY, CDR2 FYNNEI. CDR3 length: 12 residues. The CDR3, as DNA: TGTGCCAGCAGAGAAGAGGAGCAAGAGCAGTTCTTC. This translates into CASREEEQEQFF.

The chain employs TRBV19 and TRBJ1-5; no firm D call. CDR1 is LNHDA, CDR2 SQIVND, per germline (reference sequence). CDR3 length: 14 amino acids. V was clipped by 6 bases and J by 3 bases, with 12 bases between them. This chain's CDR3 is CASRRHSNNQPQHF. The CDR3 DNA is TGTGCCAGTAGACGACATTCAAACAATCAGCCCCAGCATTTT.

The chain has TRBV24-1 and TRBJ1-5, with D maybe TRBD1 (6 bases). This CDR3 region has 15 residues. V was pared by 6 bases and J by 1 base, with 12 bases between. Per the germline V gene, CDR1 is KGHDR and CDR2 is SFDVKD. The CDR3 loop reads CATSRGAESNQPQHF. Written as DNA, the CDR3 is TGTGCCACCAGTCGGGGGGCTGAAAGCAATCAGCCCCAGCATTTT.

The rearrangement joins TRBV4-2 to TRBJ2-1, with 9 bases lining up with TRBD2. Germline CDR1 reads LGHNA; CDR2 reads YNFKEQ. The CDR3 has 17 amino acids. The V segment lost 1 base and the J segment 2 bases; nucleotides outside the gene matches: 6. CDR3 protein: CASSQVSGTSPYNEQFF. The CDR3 DNA reads TGTGCCAGCAGCCAAGTCTCCGGGACTAGCCCCTACAATGAGCAGTTCTTC.

The V call is TRBV6-2 or TRBV6-3, the J call TRBJ1-2; 7 nucleotides agree with TRBD1. V shed 6 bases and J 0 bases; nucleotides not matched to a gene: 10. This CDR3 spans 16 amino acids. Germline CDR1 reads MNHEY; CDR2 reads SVGEGT. CDR3 residues: CASSLDRQQANYGYTF. For the CDR3, the DNA is TGTGCCAGCAGCCTGGACAGGCAACAAGCTAACTATGGCTACACCTTC.

This clone rates as large (0.1 to 1%). This rearrangement joins TRBV7-2 to TRBJ2-1; perhaps TRBD2 as D (6 bases). This CDR3 region has 14 residues. Germline CDR1 reads SGHTA; CDR2 reads FQGNSA. V was pared by 1 base and J by 9 bases, with 13 bases between. The CDR3 region is CASSLGGVNSEQFF. The CDR3 DNA sequence: TGTGCCAGCAGCTTAGGGGGGGTCAACAGTGAGCAGTTCTTC.

The chain joins TRBV6-5 to TRBJ2-7; a possible D gene is TRBD1 (6 bases). Trimming took off 7 bases at V and 1 base at J, with 17 bases between the two ends. CDR1 is MNHEY and CDR2 is SVGAGI in the germline V gene. The CDR3 sequence is 15 residues long. The CDR3 loop is CASTDFRGGSYEQYF. As DNA, the CDR3 is TGTGCCAGCACCGACTTCCGAGGGGGATCCTACGAGCAGTACTTC.

This clone was found a few times. V is TRBV30 and J is TRBJ1-6, with D possibly being TRBD1 (6 bases). CDR1 GTSNPN and CDR2 SVGIG come from the germline V gene (reference sequence). V lost 2 bases and J lost 5, with 19 bases in between. The CDR3 is made up of 17 amino acids. The CDR3 protein is CAWSSRQVGGHNSPLHF. The CDR3 DNA follows: TGTGCCTGGAGTAGCAGACAGGTTGGTGGCCATAATTCACCCCTCCACTTT.

The chain carries TRBV6-6 and TRBJ2-1; 9 positions match TRBD1. In germline, CDR1 is MNHNY, CDR2 SVGAGI (reference sequence). J was trimmed by 1 base and V by 4 bases; bases with no gene match: 2. The CDR3 covers 15 residues. CDR3 DNA sequence: TGTGCCAGCAGTTGGACAGGGGAATCCTACAATGAGCAGTTCTTC. Amino acids: CASSWTGESYNEQFF.

The chain recombines TRBV2 with TRBJ2-7; the match to TRBD2 covers 10 bases. Germline-derived CDR1 and CDR2 are SNHLY and FYNNEI. V trimming: 5 bases; J trimming: 1 base; junction bases outside the gene matches: 8. The CDR3 loop spans 16 amino acids. CDR3 residues: CASSLPRTSGSYEQYF. CDR3 in DNA: TGTGCCAGCAGTCTTCCCCGGACTAGCGGTTCCTACGAGCAGTACTTC.

This clone was seen only once. The chain uses TRBV5-1 and TRBJ1-4; D might be TRBD1 (5 bases). The V end was cut by 3 bases, the J end by 5 bases, with 14 bases between. The CDR3 contains 15 residues. Per germline, CDR1 SGHRS and CDR2 YFSETQ. CDR3 in amino acids: CASSSGGSQNEKLFF. In DNA, the CDR3 is TGCGCCAGCAGCTCGGGGGGGAGTCAGAATGAAAAACTGTTTTTT.

This clone was seen a single time. The chain joins TRBV15 to TRBJ1-1; D is ambiguous. Per germline, CDR1 LNHNV and CDR2 YYDKDF (reference sequence). V lost 0 bases and J 7 bases, leaving 9 bases between the germline ends. This CDR3 contains 13 residues. CDR3 nucleotide sequence: TGTGCCACCAGCAGAGATCTTGAGATTGAAGCTTTCTTT. This encodes CATSRDLEIEAFF. The full variable domain, in which reference TRBV15 and TRBJ1-1 provide the parts outside the CDR3, is DAMVIQNPRYQVTQFGKPVTLSCSQTLNHNVMYWYQQKSSQAPKLLFHYYDKDFNNEADTPDNFQSRRPNTSFCFLDIRSPGLGDTAMYLCATSRDLEIEAFFGQGTRLTVV.

The chain uses TRBV5-1 and TRBJ2-3; the D is unclear. CDR1 is SGHRS and CDR2 is YFSETQ in the germline V gene. V shed 0 bases and J shed 0 bases, with 11 bases lying between them. This CDR3 contains 16 residues. The DNA of the CDR3 is TGCGCCAGCAGCTTGGTGGCGGATACTAGCACAGATACGCAGTATTTT. Encoded protein: CASSLVADTSTDTQYF.

This clone has a single count. The chain couples TRBV27 to TRBJ2-2; possible D gene TRBD2, 6 bases. V lost 3 bases, J lost 0 bases, and 11 bases lay in between. Germline CDR1 reads MNHEY; CDR2 reads SMNVEV (reference sequence). This CDR3 region has 16 residues. DNA of the CDR3: TGTGCCAGCAGTTTCCGGGGCGGGACGAACACCGGGGAGCTGTTTTTT. This gives the protein CASSFRGGTNTGELFF.

In DNA form, the CDR3 reads TGTGCCAGCAGCTTATTAGAGGGGGCTAGTGAAAAACTGTTTTTT. It encodes CASSLLEGASEKLFF. The chain is built from TRBV7-9 and TRBJ1-4; 7 nucleotides match TRBD1. This CDR3 contains 15 residues. After removal of 2 bases from V and 7 bases from J, the junction contained 7 bases not matched to a gene. Germline lookup yields CDR1 SEHNR and CDR2 FQNEAQ (reference sequence).

V is TRBV7-2 and J is TRBJ2-3; 10 bases line up with TRBD2. Germline CDR1 reads SGHTA; CDR2 reads FQGNSA. The CDR3 has 14 amino acids. Trimming cost V 8 bases and J 8 bases; bases outside gene matches: 10. CDR3 DNA: TGTGCCAGCCGGGGGCTAGCGGGGGATTCTACGCAGTATTTT. This translates into CASRGLAGDSTQYF.

The J gene is TRBJ1-6, the V gene TRBV28; possible D gene TRBD1, 5 bases. CDR3 length: 18 residues. The ends were cut back, 4 bases at V and 4 bases at J, with 20 bases in the middle. Germline V lookup: CDR1 MDHEN, CDR2 SYDVKM. CDR3 DNA sequence: TGTGCCAGCAGTTCACGAAACGACAGACGGCCATATAATTCACCCCTCCACTTT. Protein product: CASSSRNDRRPYNSPLHF.

The V gene is TRBV24-1, the J gene TRBJ2-7; 10 nucleotides match TRBD2. CDR1 and CDR2 (germline): KGHDR, SFDVKD. The CDR3 has 18 amino acids. V was clipped by 7 bases and J by 2 bases; unmatched bases: 16. Here the CDR3 reads CATREVGTGLADPYEQYF. CDR3 coding DNA: TGTGCCACCAGGGAGGTTGGGACAGGACTAGCGGACCCCTACGAGCAGTACTTC.

The gene calls are TRBV6-5 and TRBJ2-1, with 9 bases that match TRBD1. Germline assignment: CDR1 MNHEY and CDR2 SVGAGI. V lost 6 bases to trimming and J lost 3 bases; unmatched junction nucleotides: 3. This CDR3 spans 14 amino acids. This chain's CDR3 is CASRRDRDYNEQFF. The CDR3 DNA sequence: TGTGCCAGCAGAAGGGACAGGGACTACAATGAGCAGTTCTTC.

This clone was seen a few times. The V call is TRBV10-1, the J call TRBJ2-7, with 7 bases fitting TRBD1. With 1 base clipped from V and 6 bases from J, the junction kept 6 bases outside the gene matches. The germline CDR1 and CDR2 sequences are WNHNN and SYGVQD (reference sequence). The CDR3 extends over 14 amino acids. CDR3 DNA: TGCGCCAGCAGTGAGTTGGACAGGACAGGCGAGCAGTACTTC. As protein: CASSELDRTGEQYF.

V gene TRBV6-5 combines with J gene TRBJ2-7; 8 positions match TRBD2. In germline, CDR1 is MNHEY, CDR2 SVGAGI. The CDR3 is 13 residues long. J gave up 2 bases and V 6 bases, and 3 bases lay outside the gene matches. CDR3 sequence: CASRPGGTYEQYF. DNA of the CDR3: TGTGCCAGCAGGCCGGGGGGGACCTACGAGCAGTACTTC.

The genes are TRBV11-1 and TRBJ2-7, with a possible D match to TRBD1 (5 bases). Germline V gene lookup returns CDR1 SGHAT and CDR2 FQDESV (reference sequence). The CDR3 is made up of 14 amino acids. Trimming pared 5 bases from V and 0 bases from J, leaving 11 bases between. This CDR3 is CASSPGQFSYEQYF. The CDR3 region has the DNA TGTGCCAGCAGCCCTGGACAATTCTCCTACGAGCAGTACTTC.

This CDR3 reads CASSPQEAVTGELFF. The CDR3 DNA sequence: TGTGCCAGCAGTCCCCAGGAGGCGGTTACCGGGGAGCTGTTTTTT. This rearrangement joins TRBV6-5 to TRBJ2-2; TRBD2 is a possible D gene (5 bases). Germline values: CDR1 MNHEY, CDR2 SVGAGI. CDR3 length: 15 residues. Trimming took 5 bases from V and 5 from J, leaving 15 bases between them.